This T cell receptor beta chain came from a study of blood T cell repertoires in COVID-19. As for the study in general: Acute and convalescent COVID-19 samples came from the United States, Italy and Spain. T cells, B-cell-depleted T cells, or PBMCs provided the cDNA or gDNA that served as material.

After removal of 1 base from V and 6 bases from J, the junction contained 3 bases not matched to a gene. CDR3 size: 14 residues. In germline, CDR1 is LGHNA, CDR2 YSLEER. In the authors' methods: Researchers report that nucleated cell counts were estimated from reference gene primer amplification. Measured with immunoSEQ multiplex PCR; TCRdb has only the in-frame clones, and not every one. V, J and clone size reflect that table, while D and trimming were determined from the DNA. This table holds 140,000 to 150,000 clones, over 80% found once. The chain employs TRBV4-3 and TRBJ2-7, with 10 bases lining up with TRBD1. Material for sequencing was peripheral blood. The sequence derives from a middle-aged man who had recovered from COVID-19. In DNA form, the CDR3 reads TGCGCCAGCAGCCAAGGACAGGGGGCTTTCGAGCAGTACTTC. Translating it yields CASSQGQGAFEQYF.